This passage covers 10 T cell receptor beta chains from one sample sequenced in a study of CD8+ T cells in alopecia areata. The sample's treatment: oral pan-JAK inhibitor, 5-10 mg twice daily. Sequencing used cDNA as its template, made by extracting RNA and reverse transcribing it. TCRdb keeps only in-frame clones here, not all; method: immunoSEQ multiplex PCR. The sample lists 170,000 or so clones, 50% to 70% occurring once. The source was CD4+ T cells sorted from blood, collected at week 4, from a patient treated with tofacitinib. Every receptor here comes from a human donor with alopecia areata.

This clone was found a few times. The J gene is TRBJ2-3, the V gene TRBV29-1; D perhaps matches TRBD2 (7 bases). CDR1 SQVTM and CDR2 ANQGSEA come from the germline V gene. The V and J ends lost 5 bases and 2 bases respectively, with 17 bases between them. The CDR3 is 15 residues long. The CDR3 region has the DNA TGCAGCGTTTATTCCCGGGGGGCGAACACAGATACGCAGTATTTT. It specifies CSVYSRGANTDTQYF.

In its sample, this clone was seen a few times. The J gene is TRBJ2-1, the V gene TRBV7-3; the D gene is possibly TRBD2 (6 bases). Looked up from germline, CDR1 is SGHTA and CDR2 is FQGTGA. CDR3 length: 13 residues. Trimming stripped 5 bases from V and 9 bases from J, with 14 bases between. The CDR3 bases are TGTGCCAGCAGCCTCCGGGCGGAGGGTGAGCAGTTCTTC. Amino acids: CASSLRAEGEQFF.

The V gene is TRBV7-9, the J gene TRBJ2-1, with D unclear. V lost 0 bases, J lost 2 bases, and 8 bases lay in between. The CDR3 runs 15 residues. The V gene's germline CDR1 is SEHNR and CDR2 FQNEAQ (reference sequence). CDR3 sequence: CASSLAGMTYNEQFF. The CDR3 DNA follows: TGTGCCAGCAGCTTAGCGGGGATGACCTACAATGAGCAGTTCTTC.

V is TRBV29-1 and J is TRBJ2-3, with D possibly matching TRBD2 (5 bases). V lost 4 bases to trimming and J lost 0 bases, with 11 bases between them. Looked up from germline, CDR1 is SQVTM and CDR2 is ANQGSEA. The CDR3 is 14 amino acids. The CDR3 sequence is CSVASSRSTDTQYF. The CDR3 nucleotides are TGCAGCGTTGCGTCTAGCAGGAGCACAGATACGCAGTATTTT.

The CDR3 spells CASSVRQGDSPLHF. CDR3 nucleotide sequence: TGTGCCAGCAGCGTTAGACAGGGGGATTCACCCCTCCACTTT. This chain connects TRBV9 to TRBJ1-6; 9 bases align to TRBD1. The CDR3 contains 14 residues. Germline values: CDR1 SGDLS, CDR2 YYNGEE. Trimming took 2 bases from V and 8 from J; bases not matched to a gene: 2.

This clone came up a few times. The chain joins TRBV4-1 to TRBJ1-5; unclear D gene. V lost 4 bases and J lost 0, with 16 bases in between. The CDR3 consists of 17 residues. Germline values: CDR1 MGHRA, CDR2 YSYEKL. The CDR3 bases are TGCGCCAGCAGCCCTCTGGCGATGGTGAATAGCAATCAGCCCCAGCATTTT. It yields the protein CASSPLAMVNSNQPQHF.

This clone was seen once. This chain links TRBV5-6 with TRBJ2-4; D gene uncertain. The germline V and J ends were trimmed by 3 bases and 2 bases, with 6 bases remaining between them. CDR1 and CDR2 from the germline V gene are SGHDT and YYEEEE. The CDR3 extends over 13 amino acids. CDR3: CASSSVTKNIQYF. For the CDR3, the DNA is TGTGCCAGCAGCTCGGTAACCAAAAACATTCAGTACTTC.

This clone was counted only a few times. V and J are TRBV2 and TRBJ1-5; D is perhaps TRBD1 (6 bases). CDR3 length: 15 amino acids. Germline CDR1 SNHLY, CDR2 FYNNEI. The ends were cut back, 4 bases at V and 3 bases at J, with 13 bases in the middle. CDR3 in amino acids: CASSGPTGPNQPQHF. CDR3 sequence (DNA): TGTGCCAGCAGTGGCCCGACAGGTCCCAATCAGCCCCAGCATTTT.

This clone came up a few times. The sample holds other DNA sequences that translate to the same CDR3. V usage is TRBV30 and J usage is TRBJ1-1; D is unresolved. The CDR3 sequence is 13 residues long. With 0 bases removed from V and 1 base from J, the gap between germline ends came to 6 bases. Germline V lookup: CDR1 GTSNPN, CDR2 SVGIG (reference sequence). The CDR3 is CAWSVRGNTEAFF. In nucleotides, the CDR3 is TGTGCCTGGAGTGTACGGGGGAACACTGAAGCTTTCTTT.

The chain combines TRBV11-1 with TRBJ2-7, with D unresolved. In germline, CDR1 is SGHAT, CDR2 FQDESV (reference sequence). This CDR3 is 12 amino acids long. V was cut by 4 bases and J by 1 base, with 5 bases left in between. The CDR3 region is CASSSQSYEQYF. CDR3 nucleotide sequence: TGTGCCAGCAGCTCCCAATCCTACGAGCAGTACTTC.